Listed below are T cell receptor beta chains from one sample, sequenced in a study of cytomegalovirus exposure and HLA in healthy donors. Method: immunoSEQ multiplex PCR; TCRdb's copy keeps in-frame clones and lacks some. Among 150,000 to 200,000 clones listed, about 84% were seen once. Sequencing was carried out using PBMCs. These receptors originate from a young man in good health and CMV-seronegative. Each CDR3 is given with its conserved first and last residue. The D gene is left open where the match is weak. Some rows mark clone size as missing; the rest say once, few, many or name a class of expanded clone.

J gene: TRBJ2-5
clone size: .
V gene: TRBV5-1
D gene: TRBD1
CDR3 protein: CASSSQPGTGKTQYF
CDR3 DNA: TGCGCCAGCAGCTCTCAACCCGGGACAGGGAAGACCCAGTACTTC

J gene: TRBJ1-1
clone size: .
V gene: TRBV27
D gene: TRBD1
CDR3 protein: CASSLTGGTEAFF
CDR3 DNA: TGTGCCAGCAGTCTGACAGGGGGCACTGAAGCTTTCTTT

J gene: TRBJ2-7
clone size: .
V gene: TRBV30
D gene: .
CDR3 protein: CAWSSVALATYEQYF
CDR3 DNA: TGTGCCTGGAGTTCTGTTGCGCTTGCCACCTACGAGCAGTACTTC

J gene: TRBJ2-7
clone size: .
V gene: TRBV4-3
D gene: TRBD2
CDR3 protein: CASSQELAAVYEQYF
CDR3 DNA: TGCGCCAGCAGCCAAGAACTAGCGGCGGTCTACGAGCAGTACTTC

J gene: TRBJ1-2
clone size: .
V gene: TRBV11-3
D gene: .
CDR3 protein: CASSPGTLNYGYTF
CDR3 DNA: TGTGCCAGCAGCCCTGGGACACTTAACTATGGCTACACCTTC

J gene: TRBJ2-7
clone size: .
V gene: TRBV14
D gene: .
CDR3 protein: CASSQVFIGRGTYEQYF
CDR3 DNA: TGTGCCAGCAGCCAAGTTTTTATCGGCAGGGGAACTTACGAGCAGTACTTC

J gene: TRBJ1-2
clone size: .
V gene: TRBV10-3
D gene: TRBD1
CDR3 protein: CAISEGTGGVTDYGYTF
CDR3 DNA: TGTGCCATCAGTGAGGGGACAGGGGGAGTAACGGACTATGGCTACACCTTC

J gene: TRBJ2-2
clone size: .
V gene: TRBV18
D gene: .
CDR3 protein: CASSPPGSLSNTGELFF
CDR3 DNA: TGTGCCAGCTCACCACCGGGCAGCCTATCGAACACCGGGGAGCTGTTTTTT

J gene: TRBJ2-5
clone size: .
V gene: TRBV4-3
D gene: .
CDR3 protein: CASSHNGGVAETQYF
CDR3 DNA: TGCGCCAGCAGCCACAACGGGGGAGTTGCAGAGACCCAGTACTTC

J gene: TRBJ2-6
clone size: few
V gene: TRBV27
D gene: .
CDR3 protein: CASSYLQTGANVLTF
CDR3 DNA: TGTGCCAGCAGTTACCTACAGACTGGGGCCAACGTCCTGACTTTC

J gene: TRBJ1-2
clone size: .
V gene: TRBV6-1
D gene: .
CDR3 protein: CASIEGLSGYTF
CDR3 DNA: TGTGCCAGCATCGAGGGTTTGTCCGGCTACACCTTC

J gene: TRBJ1-5
clone size: once
V gene: TRBV19
D gene: TRBD1
CDR3 protein: CASSVRTGNSNQPQHF
CDR3 DNA: TGTGCCAGTAGCGTCCGGACAGGGAATAGCAATCAGCCCCAGCATTTT

J gene: TRBJ1-1
clone size: .
V gene: TRBV12-5
D gene: .
CDR3 protein: CASGLGLQSFMNTEAFF
CDR3 DNA: TGTGCTAGTGGTTTGGGCCTTCAGTCGTTTATGAACACTGAAGCTTTCTTT

J gene: TRBJ2-3
clone size: .
V gene: TRBV13
D gene: .
CDR3 protein: CASSLGQGRDTQYF
CDR3 DNA: TGTGCCAGCAGCTTAGGGCAGGGTAGAGATACGCAGTATTTT

J gene: TRBJ2-1
clone size: .
V gene: TRBV19
D gene: .
CDR3 protein: CASLGLSLSSPGINEQFF
CDR3 DNA: TGTGCCAGTTTAGGATTGAGTCTCTCGAGTCCAGGGATCAATGAGCAGTTCTTC

J gene: TRBJ1-2
clone size: .
V gene: TRBV6-9
D gene: TRBD1
CDR3 protein: CAKNGQGLGYTF
CDR3 DNA: TGTGCCAAGAACGGACAGGGATTGGGCTACACCTTC

J gene: TRBJ2-1
clone size: .
V gene: TRBV7-2
D gene: TRBD2
CDR3 protein: CASSFVAGRNNEQFF
CDR3 DNA: TGTGCCAGCAGCTTCGTAGCGGGGAGAAACAATGAGCAGTTCTTC

J gene: TRBJ2-2
clone size: .
V gene: TRBV5-1
D gene: TRBD1
CDR3 protein: CASSLPGQGNTGELFF
CDR3 DNA: TGCGCCAGCAGCTTGCCCGGACAGGGTAACACCGGGGAGCTGTTTTTT

J gene: TRBJ1-5
clone size: few
V gene: TRBV9
D gene: .
CDR3 protein: CASSVGGGGNQPQHF
CDR3 DNA: TGTGCCAGCAGCGTAGGCGGGGGTGGGAATCAGCCCCAGCATTTT

J gene: TRBJ2-2
clone size: .
V gene: TRBV2
D gene: .
CDR3 protein: CAIVWRAGELFF
CDR3 DNA: TGTGCCATTGTATGGAGGGCCGGGGAGCTGTTTTTT

J gene: TRBJ2-5
clone size: .
V gene: TRBV7-8
D gene: TRBD1
CDR3 protein: CASSFRLARGRETQYF
CDR3 DNA: TGTGCCAGCAGTTTTCGGCTCGCGAGGGGGCGAGAGACCCAGTACTTC

J gene: TRBJ2-7
clone size: .
V gene: TRBV4-1
D gene: TRBD1
CDR3 protein: CASSQGDREVEQYF
CDR3 DNA: TGCGCCAGCAGCCAGGGGGACAGGGAGGTGGAGCAGTACTTC